The 24 T cell receptor beta chains listed next were all sequenced from one sample in a study of blood T cell repertoires in COVID-19. Profiled with immunoSEQ multiplex PCR; TCRdb holds only in-frame clones, not every one. The sample has tens of thousands of clones, 70% to 85% seen once. Specimen: peripheral blood. The receptors shown here come from a man in his sixties with active or convalescent COVID-19.

The rearrangement links TRBV9 to TRBJ2-7; D possibly corresponds to TRBD1 (5 bases). The V and J ends lost 2 bases and 6 bases respectively, with 12 bases between them. The CDR3 loop spans 13 amino acids. Germline V gene lookup returns CDR1 SGDLS and CDR2 YYNGEE. The DNA for the CDR3 is TGTGCCAGCAGCGTTCAGGGATCCGGCGAGCAGTACTTC. It is translated as CASSVQGSGEQYF.

This chain uses TRBV11-3 with TRBJ2-1; 8 nucleotides align to TRBD2. Trimming took 1 base from V and 4 from J; bases not matched to a gene: 6. This CDR3 contains 16 residues. Germline-derived CDR1 and CDR2 are SGHNT and YENEEA. CDR3 in amino acids: CASSLVGSGVYNEQFF. CDR3 DNA sequence: TGTGCCAGCAGCTTAGTCGGTAGCGGGGTATACAATGAGCAGTTCTTC. The full variable domain, rest sourced from reference TRBV11-3 and TRBJ2-1, is EAGVVQSPRYKIIEKKQPVAFWCNPISGHNTLYWYLQNLGQGPELLIRYENEEAVDDSQLPKDRFSAERLKGVDSTLKIQPAELGDSAVYLCASSLVGSGVYNEQFFGPGTRLTVL.

The rearrangement uses TRBV4-3 and TRBJ2-1; 11 bases align to TRBD2. Trimming cost V 6 bases and J 8 bases; bases outside gene matches: 9. The CDR3 is 15 residues long. From germline, CDR1 is LGHNA and CDR2 YSLEER. For the CDR3, the DNA is TGCGCCAGCAGTAAAAACCTAGCGGGAGGTTATGAGCAGTTCTTC. Translated: CASSKNLAGGYEQFF.

The rearrangement uses TRBV9 and TRBJ1-1; D gene uncertain. Germline CDR1 is SGDLS and CDR2 is YYNGEE. This CDR3 spans 11 amino acids. The V gene lost 7 bases and the J gene lost 8 bases, with 12 bases spanning the gap. The CDR3 is CASSRTGEAFF. The CDR3 bases are TGTGCCAGCTCCCGGACGGGAGAAGCTTTCTTT.

In this sample, this clone turned up a few times. The same CDR3 can be traced to other DNA sequences in this sample. The chain joins TRBV19 to TRBJ1-1; a weak D match, TRBD1 (6 bases). From germline, CDR1 is LNHDA and CDR2 SQIVND (reference sequence). The CDR3 consists of 13 residues. Trimming removed 3 bases from V and 3 bases from J, with 8 bases in between. CDR3 sequence: CASSIEGDTEAFF. Here the CDR3 DNA reads TGTGCCAGTAGTATTGAGGGGGACACTGAAGCTTTCTTT.

The chain joins TRBV6-5 to TRBJ2-5; tentative D call: TRBD1 (6 bases). The V gene's germline CDR1 is MNHEY and CDR2 SVGAGI. CDR3 length: 13 residues. With 6 bases removed from V and 9 bases from J, the gap between germline ends came to 17 bases. CDR3 sequence: CASRKDSEMSQYF. CDR3 nucleotides: TGTGCCAGCAGAAAGGACAGTGAGATGTCCCAGTACTTC.

The CDR3 loop is CASSGGQGAYSGNTIYF. CDR3 in DNA: TGCGCCAGCAGCGGGGGACAGGGGGCGTACTCTGGAAACACCATATATTTT. V and J are TRBV5-1 and TRBJ1-3; 12 bases fit TRBD1. In germline, CDR1 is SGHRS, CDR2 YFSETQ. Trimming took 4 bases from V and 0 from J; bases not matched to a gene: 5. The CDR3 runs 17 residues.

This clone showed up just once. In the same sample, other DNA sequences code for this CDR3. The V call is TRBV5-6, the J call TRBJ2-7, with 10 nucleotides matching TRBD2. The CDR3 loop spans 16 amino acids. Germline V gene sequence: CDR1 SGHDT, CDR2 YYEEEE. After removal of 8 bases from V and 1 base from J, the junction contained 12 bases not matched to a gene. The CDR3 loop reads CASSAQLAGRSYEQYF. CDR3 DNA sequence: TGTGCCAGTAGCGCCCAACTAGCGGGGCGTTCCTACGAGCAGTACTTC. The full variable domain, with the rest looked up from reference TRBV5-6 and TRBJ2-7, is DAGVTQSPTHLIKTRGQQVTLRCSPKSGHDTVSWYQQALGQGPQFIFQYYEEEERQRGNFPDRFSGHQFPNYSSELNVNALLLGDSALYLCASSAQLAGRSYEQYFGPGTRLTVT.

The chain combines TRBV6-5 with TRBJ2-4, with a possible D match to TRBD1 (6 bases). The germline V and J ends were trimmed by 5 bases and 9 bases, with 14 bases remaining between them. Germline V gene data show CDR1 as MNHEY and CDR2 as SVGAGI. The CDR3 has 13 residues. In DNA, the CDR3 is TGTGCCAGCAGTCTGACAGGAGGAAGCATTCAGTACTTC. Amino acids: CASSLTGGSIQYF.

J is TRBJ2-1 and V is TRBV9, with D possibly matching TRBD1 (5 bases). The CDR3 has 15 residues. CDR1 is SGDLS, CDR2 YYNGEE, per germline. Trimming took off 0 bases at V and 0 bases at J, with 7 bases between the two ends. The CDR3 DNA sequence: TGTGCCAGCAGCGTAGTAACAGGCTCCTACAATGAGCAGTTCTTC. This encodes CASSVVTGSYNEQFF.

The rearrangement links TRBV4-3 to TRBJ2-5; D might be TRBD2 (5 bases). CDR1 is LGHNA and CDR2 is YSLEER in the germline V gene. V gave up 4 bases and J gave up 1 base, with 13 bases separating them. The CDR3 extends over 15 amino acids. The DNA for the CDR3 is TGCGCCAGCAGCCCCTATTCGGGGTCCCAAGAGACCCAGTACTTC. It is translated as CASSPYSGSQETQYF.

The chain has TRBV10-3 and TRBJ2-5, with a possible D match to TRBD1 (5 bases). Germline V CDR1 and CDR2: ENHRY, SYGVKD. Trimming removed 9 bases from V and 2 bases from J, with 13 bases in between. This CDR3 has 13 amino acids. CDR3 nucleotides: TGTGCCATTTGGGGCGGCTTACAAGAGACCCAGTACTTC. As protein: CAIWGGLQETQYF.

The rearrangement links TRBV2 to TRBJ2-7; TRBD2 aligns across 10 bases. Germline-derived CDR1 and CDR2 are SNHLY and FYNNEI. This CDR3 contains 19 residues. V shed 6 bases and J 2 bases; nucleotides not matched to a gene: 19. The CDR3 here is CASSKAPFSLAGAAYEQYF. In nucleotides, the CDR3 is TGTGCCAGCAGCAAGGCCCCCTTTTCCCTAGCGGGGGCCGCCTACGAGCAGTACTTC.

V is TRBV19 and J is TRBJ2-7, with D unresolved. This CDR3 has 15 amino acids. Germline loops: CDR1 LNHDA, CDR2 SQIVND (reference sequence). V lost 0 bases to trimming and J lost 0 bases, with 9 bases between them. CDR3 protein: CASSIDSQSSYEQYF. CDR3 DNA sequence: TGTGCCAGTAGTATAGATTCCCAATCCTCCTACGAGCAGTACTTC.

This clone was counted between two and nine times. V is TRBV29-1 and J is TRBJ1-5, with a possible D match to TRBD1 (5 bases). CDR1 and CDR2 from the germline V gene are SQVTM and ANQGSEA. The V end was cut by 4 bases, the J end by 4 bases, with 8 bases between. The CDR3 totals 12 residues. The CDR3 protein is CSVGQLNQPQHF. CDR3 bases: TGCAGCGTTGGACAGTTAAATCAGCCCCAGCATTTT.

V gene TRBV12-3 or TRBV12-4 combines with J gene TRBJ1-3; tentative D call: TRBD1 (5 bases). V was trimmed by 3 bases and J by 8 bases, leaving 11 bases between them. The CDR3 spans 13 residues. The CDR3 nucleotides read TGTGCCAGCAGTTTTTCAGGGCCGGACACCATATATTTT. Translated, it gives CASSFSGPDTIYF.

This clone appeared a single time. The chain employs TRBV7-2 and TRBJ1-3, with a weak D call TRBD1 (5 bases). Trimming removed 5 bases from V and 4 bases from J, with 15 bases in between. The length of the CDR3 is 15 residues. Germline V gives CDR1 SGHTA, CDR2 FQGNSA. The CDR3 DNA follows: TGTGCCAGCAGCAAACTCGGGGGTGGAGGAAACACCATATATTTT. It encodes CASSKLGGGGNTIYF.

In DNA form, the CDR3 reads TGCAGCGTTGATCGGGTGGGGACTTCCCGGATGGGAATGAATTCACCCCTCCACTTT. Protein: CSVDRVGTSRMGMNSPLHF. The chain uses TRBV29-1 and TRBJ1-6; tentatively, D is TRBD1 (5 bases). Trimming stripped 3 bases from V and 7 bases from J, with 28 bases between. From germline, CDR1 is SQVTM and CDR2 ANQGSEA. The CDR3 spans 19 residues.

The chain uses TRBV14 and TRBJ2-5; 14 bases agree with TRBD2. CDR3 length: 15 amino acids. The V segment lost 4 bases and the J segment 4 bases; nucleotides outside the gene matches: 2. Germline V gives CDR1 SGHDN, CDR2 FVKESK. CDR3 region: CASSRLAGGSETQYF. CDR3 DNA sequence: TGTGCCAGCAGCCGACTAGCGGGGGGGTCAGAGACCCAGTACTTC.

The rearrangement links TRBV7-6 to TRBJ2-7, with D hard to call. Germline V gene data show CDR1 as SGHVS and CDR2 as FNYEAQ. CDR3 length equals 15 residues. The V gene lost 5 bases and the J gene lost 1 base, with 15 bases spanning the gap. CDR3 region: CASSPTEQSSYEQYF. CDR3 DNA sequence: TGTGCCAGCAGCCCCACAGAACAATCATCCTACGAGCAGTACTTC. The variable domain in full, with the rest retrieved from reference TRBV7-6 and TRBJ2-7, is GAGVSQSPRYKVTKRGQDVALRCDPISGHVSLYWYRQALGQGPEFLTYFNYEAQQDKSGLPNDRFSAERPEGSISTLTIQRTEQRDSAMYRCASSPTEQSSYEQYFGPGTRLTVT.

This clone has just a few counts. The chain couples TRBV9 to TRBJ2-1, with TRBD2 identical over 8 bases. With 2 bases clipped from V and 4 bases from J, the junction kept 8 bases outside the gene matches. CDR3 size: 16 residues. In germline, CDR1 is SGDLS, CDR2 YYNGEE. CDR3 DNA sequence: TGTGCCAGCAGCGTGGCGGGGGGCGGGGGATACAATGAGCAGTTCTTC. This translates into CASSVAGGGGYNEQFF. Full variable domain (outside the CDR3, taken from reference TRBV9 and TRBJ2-1): DSGVTQTPKHLITATGQRVTLRCSPRSGDLSVYWYQQSLDQGLQFLIQYYNGEERAKGNILERFSAQQFPDLHSELNLSSLELGDSALYFCASSVAGGGGYNEQFFGPGTRLTVL.

J is TRBJ1-5 and V is TRBV2; TRBD1 matches at 8 bases. This CDR3 is built from 14 residues. Trimming cost V 7 bases and J 2 bases; bases outside gene matches: 4. Germline values: CDR1 SNHLY, CDR2 FYNNEI. This CDR3 reads CASTMDRGNQPQHF. The CDR3 DNA follows: TGTGCCAGCACTATGGACAGGGGCAATCAGCCCCAGCATTTT.

The V and J genes are TRBV6-5 and TRBJ2-7; a possible D gene is TRBD2 (5 bases). V was cut by 5 bases and J by 2 bases, with 10 bases left in between. CDR3 length: 13 residues. Germline V CDR1 and CDR2: MNHEY, SVGAGI. The CDR3, as DNA: TGTGCCAGCAGTCCCGACTATCCCTACGAGCAGTACTTC. It codes for CASSPDYPYEQYF.

The CDR3 here is CASSRTETYEQYF. The CDR3 region has the DNA TGTGCCAGTAGTCGGACAGAGACCTACGAGCAGTACTTC. The chain couples TRBV19 to TRBJ2-7; tentative D call: TRBD1 (6 bases). The CDR3 runs 13 residues. The V gene lost 5 bases and the J gene lost 2 bases, with 10 bases spanning the gap. Per the germline V gene, CDR1 is LNHDA and CDR2 is SQIVND (reference sequence).